These 17 T cell receptor beta chains came from one sample sequenced in a study of CD8+CD57+ T cells in acquired aplastic anemia. TCR beta VDJ and CDR3 profiling used genomic DNA as template. TCRdb ran MiXCR on the reads and lists one entry per CDR3 protein. The sample lists about 160,000 distinct CDR3 sequences; under 55% were seen once. Patients who underwent sequencing had shown CD8+CD57+ cell expansion by flow cytometry. Sequenced: sorted CD4+, CD8+, or CD8+CD57+ T cells (not recorded which) from PBMCs. These receptors came from a human donor with aplastic anemia.

J is TRBJ1-5 and V is TRBV14; 9 positions agree with TRBD1. The CDR3 extends over 15 amino acids. J was trimmed by 1 base and V by 5 bases; bases with no gene match: 3. Per the germline V gene, CDR1 is SGHDN and CDR2 is FVKESK. CDR3 sequence: CASSFGTGSNQPQHF. DNA of the CDR3: TGTGCCAGCAGCTTCGGGACAGGGAGCAATCAGCCCCAGCATTTT.

About this clonotype itself: This CDR3 fails to terminate in the conserved phenylalanine or tryptophan, so it likely reflects a read error. The V and J genes are TRBV13 and TRBJ2-3; D uncertain. Trimming left V 7 bases short and J 0 bases short, with 14 bases between. This CDR3 spans 15 amino acids. CDR1 and CDR2 (germline): PRHDT, FYEKMQ (reference sequence). The CDR3 DNA is TGTGCCAGCAAATGGTTCGCGTCTAGCACAGATACGCAGTATCTT. Its protein product is CASKWFASSTDTQYL.

This clonotype was counted a few times. One base away lies a much larger clone, so this may be a sequencing read error. The chain is built from TRBV2 and TRBJ2-3; D is unresolved. Germline assignment: CDR1 SNHLY and CDR2 FYNNEI. There are 15 residues in the CDR3. CDR3 loop: CASSDGTISTDTRYF. The CDR3 region has the DNA TGTGCCAGCAGTGATGGTACGATTAGCACAGATACGCGGTATTTT.

This clonotype was counted many times. This chain joins TRBV12-3 or TRBV12-4 and TRBJ2-7, with D perhaps matching TRBD2 (6 bases). The CDR3 is made up of 13 amino acids. Between the trimmed V and J ends, which lost 8 bases and 1 base, there was a span of 12 bases. The chain's CDR3 is CASLRRDSYEQYF. DNA of the CDR3: TGTGCCAGCCTTCGGAGGGATTCCTACGAGCAGTACTTC.

This clonotype was counted a few times. This sequence joins TRBV3-1 and TRBJ2-7; TRBD1 matches 12 bases. The CDR3 runs 19 residues. CDR1 LGHDT and CDR2 YNNKEL come from the germline V gene (reference sequence). V lost 3 bases and J lost 2; bases outside the gene matches: 14. CDR3 in DNA: TGTGCCAGCAGCCACCTGCCGGGACAGGGGGCTTTTGTCGCCTACGAGCAGTACTTC. As protein: CASSHLPGQGAFVAYEQYF.

The gene calls are TRBV15 and TRBJ1-4, with TRBD1 as a possible D gene (6 bases). The CDR3 extends over 15 amino acids. V was pared by 0 bases and J by 8 bases, with 13 bases between. Germline CDR1 reads LNHNV; CDR2 reads YYDKDF (reference sequence). This CDR3 is CATSRDAGAGEKLFF. Here the CDR3 DNA reads TGTGCCACCAGCAGAGATGCGGGGGCAGGGGAAAAACTGTTTTTT. Complete variable domain (other parts from reference TRBV15 and TRBJ1-4): DAMVIQNPRYQVTQFGKPVTLSCSQTLNHNVMYWYQQKSSQAPKLLFHYYDKDFNNEADTPDNFQSRRPNTSFCFLDIRSPGLGDTAMYLCATSRDAGAGEKLFFGSGTQLSVL.

The chain uses TRBV15 and TRBJ2-1; weak D call: TRBD1 (5 bases). Per the germline V gene, CDR1 is LNHNV and CDR2 is YYDKDF (reference sequence). The CDR3 runs to 16 residues. Trimming took off 0 bases at V and 5 bases at J, with 14 bases between the two ends. The CDR3 protein is CATSRDGRGGDNEQFF. Here the CDR3 DNA reads TGTGCCACCAGCAGAGATGGAAGGGGCGGTGACAATGAGCAGTTCTTC.

The V and J genes are TRBV24-1 and TRBJ1-1; D is possibly TRBD1 (5 bases). CDR3 length equals 16 residues. Trimming removed 4 bases at V and 4 bases at J, with 18 bases between. Per the germline V gene, CDR1 is KGHDR and CDR2 is SFDVKD. The DNA for the CDR3 is TGTGCCACCAGTGACCCCCCGCAGGGAGGCGGCACTGAAGCTTTCTTT. Translation gives CATSDPPQGGGTEAFF.

This clonotype was counted a few times. The rearrangement links TRBV25-1 to TRBJ2-7, with TRBD2 as a possible D gene (6 bases). The CDR3 is 15 amino acids. V lost 3 bases and J lost 4, with 16 bases in between. Looked up from germline, CDR1 is MGHDK and CDR2 is SYGVNS. The CDR3 loop is CASSDSGEGLYEQYF. The CDR3 nucleotides are TGTGCCAGCAGTGATTCGGGAGAGGGCCTTTACGAGCAGTACTTC.

With respect to this clonotype: The junction shows a germline mismatch at one end, possibly a read error. V and J are TRBV20-1 and TRBJ2-2; a possible D gene is TRBD1 (6 bases). Germline CDR1 DFQATT, CDR2 SNEGSKA (reference sequence). CDR3 length: 13 amino acids. In DNA, the CDR3 is TGCAGTGCTAGGTTAGGGGACACCGGGGATCTGTTTTTT. Translated, it gives CSARLGDTGDLFF.

This clonotype occurred many times. The rearrangement uses TRBV28 and TRBJ1-1; D uncertain. The germline V and J ends were trimmed by 7 bases and 0 bases, with 12 bases remaining between them. Looked up from germline, CDR1 is MDHEN and CDR2 is SYDVKM. CDR3 length: 14 residues. Here the CDR3 reads CASNGPWLNTEAFF. In nucleotides, the CDR3 is TGTGCCAGCAACGGACCGTGGCTGAACACTGAAGCTTTCTTT.

Many counts were recorded for this clonotype. This chain connects TRBV11-1 to TRBJ2-1; 13 nucleotides agree with TRBD2. There are 17 residues in the CDR3. The germline CDR1 and CDR2 sequences are SGHAT and FQDESV (reference sequence). V dropped 5 bases and J dropped 0; count of bases not matched to a gene: 4. The CDR3 bases are TGTGCCAGCAGCCGGACTAGCGGGAGCCTCTCCTACAATGAGCAGTTCTTC. This translates into CASSRTSGSLSYNEQFF.

The J gene is TRBJ1-1, the V gene TRBV10-3; no reliable D call. Trimming left V 6 bases short and J 1 base short, with 9 bases between. Germline CDR1 is ENHRY and CDR2 is SYGVKD. This CDR3 contains 13 residues. Written as DNA, the CDR3 is TGTGCCATCAGGGAGGCACAGAACACTGAAGCTTTCTTT. This codes for CAIREAQNTEAFF.

The rearrangement uses TRBV5-1 and TRBJ2-5; 7 bases match TRBD2. In germline, CDR1 is SGHRS, CDR2 YFSETQ. This CDR3 has 15 amino acids. With 5 bases clipped from V and 4 bases from J, the junction kept 11 bases outside the gene matches. The DNA for the CDR3 is TGCGCCAGCAGATTGACGGTTTCGGGGGGAGAGACCCAGTACTTC. Protein: CASRLTVSGGETQYF.

A remark on this clonotype: An end of the junction does not agree with germline; a read error may underlie this. The chain has TRBV7-8 and TRBJ1-1; tentative D call: TRBD1 (5 bases). This CDR3 has 18 amino acids. Germline V gives CDR1 SGHVS, CDR2 FQNEAQ. DNA for the CDR3: TGTGCCAGCAGCTTTAGAGGGGAACGGGCTGACCCTAACACTAAAGCTTTCTTT. This codes for CASSFRGERADPNTKAFF.

The chain links TRBV24-1 to TRBJ2-7; 9 bases agree with TRBD1. Germline loops: CDR1 KGHDR, CDR2 SFDVKD. V was pared by 4 bases and J by 5 bases, with 11 bases of the junction left unmatched. The CDR3 consists of 16 residues. For the CDR3, the DNA is TGTGCCACCAGTGAGTCCGGGACAGGGCATTCCCACGAGCAGTACTTC. It translates to CATSESGTGHSHEQYF.

There are many counts of this clonotype. The chain links TRBV20-1 to TRBJ1-1; unclear D gene. CDR1 and CDR2 (germline): DFQATT, SNEGSKA (reference sequence). The CDR3 covers 14 residues. Trimming pared 2 bases from V and 1 base from J, leaving 11 bases between. CDR3 DNA sequence: TGCAGTGCTAGATCCCAGGCCCCGAACACTGAAGCTTTCTTT. It is translated as CSARSQAPNTEAFF.